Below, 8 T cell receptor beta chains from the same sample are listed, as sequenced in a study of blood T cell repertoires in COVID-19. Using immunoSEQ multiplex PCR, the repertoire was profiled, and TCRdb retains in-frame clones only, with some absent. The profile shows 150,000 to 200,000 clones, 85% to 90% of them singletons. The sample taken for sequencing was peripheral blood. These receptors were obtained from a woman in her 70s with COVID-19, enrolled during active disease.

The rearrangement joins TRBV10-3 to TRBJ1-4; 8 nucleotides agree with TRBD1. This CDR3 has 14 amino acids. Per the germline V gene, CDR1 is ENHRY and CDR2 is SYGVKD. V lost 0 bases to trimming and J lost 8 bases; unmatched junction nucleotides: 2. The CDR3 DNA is TGTGCCATCAGTGAGTCGACAGGGGAGGAAAAACTGTTTTTT. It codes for CAISESTGEEKLFF.

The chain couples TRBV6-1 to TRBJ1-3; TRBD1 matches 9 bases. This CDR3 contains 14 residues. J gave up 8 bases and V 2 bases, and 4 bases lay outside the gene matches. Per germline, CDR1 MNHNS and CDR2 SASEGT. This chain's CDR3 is CASSELGDRDTIYF. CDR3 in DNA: TGTGCCAGCAGTGAATTAGGGGACAGGGACACCATATATTTT.

The CDR3 is CASSLDTTNEKLFF. As DNA, the CDR3 is TGTGCCAGCAGCTTAGATACAACTAATGAAAAACTGTTTTTT. The V call is TRBV7-9, the J call TRBJ1-4; D remains unclear. V was trimmed by 1 base and J by 0 bases, leaving 3 bases between them. Germline CDR1 and CDR2: SEHNR and FQNEAQ (reference sequence). The length of the CDR3 is 14 residues.

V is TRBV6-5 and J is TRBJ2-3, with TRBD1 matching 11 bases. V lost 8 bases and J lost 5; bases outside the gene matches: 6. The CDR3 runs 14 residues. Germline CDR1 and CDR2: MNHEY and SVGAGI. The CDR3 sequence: CASDRDRGIDTQYF. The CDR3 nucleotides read TGTGCCAGCGACCGGGACAGGGGGATAGATACGCAGTATTTT.

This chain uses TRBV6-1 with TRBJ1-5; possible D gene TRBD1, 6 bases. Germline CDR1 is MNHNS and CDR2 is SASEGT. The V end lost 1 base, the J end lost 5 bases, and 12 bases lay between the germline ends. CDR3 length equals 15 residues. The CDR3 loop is CASSEVVGGHQPQHF. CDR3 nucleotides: TGTGCCAGCAGTGAAGTTGTGGGGGGGCATCAGCCCCAGCATTTT.

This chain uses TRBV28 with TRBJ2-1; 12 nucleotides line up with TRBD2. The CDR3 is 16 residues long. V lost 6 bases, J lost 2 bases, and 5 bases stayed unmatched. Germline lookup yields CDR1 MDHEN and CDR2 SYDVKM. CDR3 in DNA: TGTGCCAGCAGGTCGGGACTAGCGGGTACCTACAATGAGCAGTTCTTC. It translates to CASRSGLAGTYNEQFF.

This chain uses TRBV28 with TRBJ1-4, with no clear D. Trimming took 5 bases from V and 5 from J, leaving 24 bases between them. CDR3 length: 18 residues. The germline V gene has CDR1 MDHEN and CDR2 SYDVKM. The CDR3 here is CASSEEGIPGGSNEKLFF. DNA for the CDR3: TGTGCCAGCAGTGAGGAGGGTATCCCCGGAGGGTCGAATGAAAAACTGTTTTTT.

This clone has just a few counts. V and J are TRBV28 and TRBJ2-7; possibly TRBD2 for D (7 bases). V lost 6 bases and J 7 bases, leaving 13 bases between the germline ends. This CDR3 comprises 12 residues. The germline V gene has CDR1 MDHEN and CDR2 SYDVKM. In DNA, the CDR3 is TGTGCCAGCAGGCTGGGGGGGCGAGAGCAGTACTTC. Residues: CASRLGGREQYF.